These 29 T cell receptor beta chains were sequenced from one sample in a study of spatial heterogeneity in lung cancer. Noted time point: sample taken at primary tumor resection. Whole RNA was taken from tumor, nontumor lung or frozen PBMC; it was then sequenced unsorted. TCRdb reprocessed the 5' RACE reads via MiXCR and lists one record per CDR3 protein. Of 50,000 to 65,000 distinct CDR3 sequences listed, approximately 8.9% were seen once; the top ten hold roughly 15%. Sequencing was performed on PBMCs, taken at surgery. These receptors came from a female donor with early-stage non-small cell lung cancer.

This clonotype has a count of ten or more. The chain carries TRBV4-2 and TRBJ2-7; D gene uncertain. V was trimmed by 0 bases and J by 9 bases, leaving 15 bases between them. CDR3 length equals 14 residues. Germline V gene data show CDR1 as LGHNA and CDR2 as YNFKEQ. The CDR3 here is CASSQEGWARGQYF. The CDR3 coding sequence is TGTGCCAGCAGCCAAGAAGGATGGGCCCGCGGGCAGTACTTC.

This clonotype has a count of ten or more. The J gene is TRBJ2-5, the V gene TRBV7-2; D possibly corresponds to TRBD1 (6 bases). V was shortened by 5 bases and J by 11 bases, with 24 bases between the two germline ends. In germline, CDR1 is SGHTA, CDR2 FQGNSA. The CDR3 contains 15 residues. In DNA form, the CDR3 reads TGTGCCAGCAGCCAGACTGGGGGCGTTGGGGCCCCTCAGTACTTC. Encoded protein: CASSQTGGVGAPQYF. Using reference TRBV7-2 and TRBJ2-5 for the parts outside the CDR3, the full variable domain is GAGVSQSPSNKVTEKGKDVELRCDPISGHTALYWYRQSLGQGLEFLIYFQGNSAPDKSGLPSDRFSAERTGGSVSTLTIQRTQQEDSAVYLCASSQTGGVGAPQYFGPGTRLLVL.

This clonotype was counted between two and nine times. The chain joins TRBV11-2 to TRBJ1-1; D remains unclear. The CDR3 loop spans 16 amino acids. Trimming took off 5 bases at V and 0 bases at J, with 16 bases between the two ends. Germline CDR1 and CDR2: SGHAT and FQNNGV. This CDR3 is CASSPQLGVLNTEAFF. The CDR3 DNA sequence: TGTGCCAGCAGCCCCCAGTTGGGAGTATTGAACACTGAAGCTTTCTTT.

At least ten counts were recorded for this clonotype. CDR3 coding DNA: TGTGCCACCAGTGATGTCGGGGGGGACATTCAGTACTTC. It is translated as CATSDVGGDIQYF. The chain couples TRBV24-1 to TRBJ2-4; 8 bases line up with TRBD2. The V gene end was trimmed by 3 bases and the J gene end by 8 bases; junction bases not matched to a gene: 2. Germline CDR1 KGHDR, CDR2 SFDVKD. CDR3 length: 13 residues.

This clonotype was seen repeatedly, ten times or more. The genes are TRBV7-3 and TRBJ2-2; 9 bases fit TRBD1. Trimming removed 5 bases from V and 6 bases from J; junction bases left unmatched: 7. CDR1 is SGHTA and CDR2 is FQGTGA in the germline V gene. This CDR3 has 15 amino acids. CDR3 DNA sequence: TGTGCCAGCAGCCCTGGACAGGGGAAAGCCGGGGAGCTGTTTTTT. Translation: CASSPGQGKAGELFF.

This clonotype was found a few times. The genes are TRBV9 and TRBJ2-5; D remains ambiguous. Per the germline V gene, CDR1 is SGDLS and CDR2 is YYNGEE. CDR3 length: 13 residues. V shed 1 base and J shed 4 bases, with 8 bases lying between them. CDR3 sequence: CASSVSVAETQYF. The CDR3 nucleotides are TGTGCCAGCAGCGTAAGCGTTGCAGAGACCCAGTACTTC.

This clonotype has a handful of counts. This chain uses TRBV5-5 with TRBJ1-3, with D maybe TRBD1 (5 bases). Germline CDR1 SGHKS, CDR2 YYEKEE (reference sequence). With 0 bases removed from V and 0 bases from J, the gap between germline ends came to 16 bases. The CDR3 consists of 18 residues. Here the CDR3 DNA reads TGTGCCAGCAGCTTGGATTACAGCCACAGGTTCTCTGGAAACACCATATATTTT. Translating gives CASSLDYSHRFSGNTIYF.

The chain couples TRBV20-1 to TRBJ2-5; D is undetermined. Germline V gives CDR1 DFQATT, CDR2 SNEGSKA (reference sequence). The CDR3 has 11 amino acids. V lost 3 bases and J 5 bases, leaving 7 bases between the germline ends. The CDR3 DNA follows: TGCAGTGCTAGTATAGGGGAGACCCAGTACTTC. Translation gives CSASIGETQYF.

Ten or more counts support this clonotype. The CDR3 DNA follows: TGTGCCAGTAGTATAGCTGTCGGGACCTCCGGGACCGGCTACACCTTC. This translates into CASSIAVGTSGTGYTF. The rearrangement links TRBV19 to TRBJ1-2, with TRBD1 as a possible D gene (5 bases). CDR3 length: 16 amino acids. Per germline, CDR1 LNHDA and CDR2 SQIVND (reference sequence). The V gene lost 1 base and the J gene lost 8 bases, with 20 bases spanning the gap.

The chain recombines TRBV7-3 with TRBJ2-1; TRBD2 matches at 13 bases. This CDR3 spans 14 amino acids. From germline, CDR1 is SGHTA and CDR2 FQGTGA. J lost 7 bases, V lost 3 bases, and 0 bases had no gene match. The CDR3 here is CASSLGLAGNEQFF. CDR3 coding DNA: TGTGCCAGCAGCTTGGGACTAGCGGGGAATGAGCAGTTCTTC.

The chain couples TRBV6-5 to TRBJ1-1; no clear D gene. The CDR3 extends over 13 amino acids. V lost 6 bases and J lost 1, with 9 bases in between. Germline CDR1 MNHEY, CDR2 SVGAGI. The CDR3 loop is CASRFQGNTEAFF. The CDR3 DNA reads TGTGCCAGCAGGTTCCAAGGGAACACTGAAGCTTTCTTT.

The sample holds many counts of this clonotype. J is TRBJ1-5 and V is TRBV4-2; 7 nucleotides agree with TRBD1. Losses at the gene ends were 0 bases for V and 3 bases for J; bases not matched to a gene: 2. From germline, CDR1 is LGHNA and CDR2 YNFKEQ. CDR3 length equals 15 residues. CDR3: CASSQEGQANQPQHF. As DNA, the CDR3 is TGTGCCAGCAGCCAAGAAGGACAGGCCAATCAGCCCCAGCATTTT.

This clonotype turned up a few times. V and J are TRBV20-1 and TRBJ1-2, with D perhaps matching TRBD1 (5 bases). The CDR3 runs 12 residues. V was shortened by 6 bases and J by 3 bases, with 11 bases between the two germline ends. Germline V gene lookup returns CDR1 DFQATT and CDR2 SNEGSKA (reference sequence). The DNA for the CDR3 is TGCAGTGCCCCCAGGGATCACTATGGCTACACCTTC. This encodes CSAPRDHYGYTF.

The V gene is TRBV20-1, the J gene TRBJ1-1, with D possibly matching TRBD1 (6 bases). Trimming took off 1 base at V and 1 base at J, with 13 bases between the two ends. CDR3 length: 15 residues. Per the germline V gene, CDR1 is DFQATT and CDR2 is SNEGSKA (reference sequence). The CDR3 spells CSARVGGGRNTEAFF. The CDR3 DNA reads as TGCAGTGCTAGAGTAGGGGGTGGCAGGAACACTGAAGCTTTCTTT.

This clonotype was counted only a few times. The CDR3: CASSLEAPGGSNSPLHF. The CDR3 bases are TGCGCCAGCAGCTTGGAGGCCCCAGGGGGGAGCAATTCACCCCTCCACTTT. The V gene is TRBV5-1, the J gene TRBJ1-6, with TRBD1 matching 7 bases. Losses at the gene ends were 0 bases for V and 7 bases for J; bases not matched to a gene: 10. The CDR3 is 17 residues long. Germline V gene lookup returns CDR1 SGHRS and CDR2 YFSETQ.

This clonotype occurred many times. The J gene is TRBJ2-5, the V gene TRBV9; no firm D call. There are 14 residues in the CDR3. Between the trimmed V and J ends, which lost 4 bases and 5 bases, there was a span of 15 bases. CDR1 is SGDLS, CDR2 YYNGEE, per germline. The chain's CDR3 is CASSPSAVAETQYF. The CDR3, as DNA: TGTGCCAGCAGCCCTTCAGCCGTTGCGGAGACCCAGTACTTC.

This clonotype was recorded a few times. The rearrangement links TRBV7-2 to TRBJ2-7; TRBD2 agrees at 12 bases. Germline CDR1 SGHTA, CDR2 FQGNSA. The V gene end was trimmed by 3 bases and the J gene end by 2 bases; junction bases not matched to a gene: 8. The CDR3 totals 17 residues. DNA of the CDR3: TGTGCCAGCAGCTTTTTCCGGACTAGCGGGACCCCCTACGAGCAGTACTTC. Translation: CASSFFRTSGTPYEQYF.

The J gene is TRBJ2-3, the V gene TRBV5-1; 13 bases agree with TRBD2. CDR3 length equals 15 residues. The junction had 3 bases not matched to a gene; V was cut back by 4 bases and J by 4 bases. Germline values: CDR1 SGHRS, CDR2 YFSETQ. As DNA, the CDR3 is TGCGCCAGCAGCCCGGGGACTAGCGGGGCAGATACGCAGTATTTT. Its translation is CASSPGTSGADTQYF.

CDR3 protein: CASSPTRYNGETQYF. The CDR3 coding sequence is TGTGCCAGCAGCCCAACTAGGTATAATGGAGAGACCCAGTACTTC. The chain couples TRBV7-2 to TRBJ2-5; weak D call: TRBD2 (5 bases). CDR1 SGHTA and CDR2 FQGNSA come from the germline V gene. The CDR3 consists of 15 residues. The V gene lost 5 bases and the J gene lost 4 bases, with 17 bases spanning the gap.

This clonotype turned up a few times. The chain has TRBV2 and TRBJ1-1; D is unresolved. CDR1 is SNHLY, CDR2 FYNNEI, per germline. V was clipped by 3 bases and J by 0 bases, with 5 bases between them. The CDR3 spans 13 residues. CDR3 sequence reads: CASSDGMNTEAFF. CDR3 bases: TGTGCCAGCAGTGACGGGATGAACACTGAAGCTTTCTTT. Full variable domain (remainder filled in from reference TRBV2 and TRBJ1-1): EPEVTQTPSHQVTQMGQEVILRCVPISNHLYFYWYRQILGQKVEFLVSFYNNEISEKSEIFDDQFSVERPDGSNFTLKIRSTKLEDSAMYFCASSDGMNTEAFFGQGTRLTVV.

This clonotype was seen only a few times. This chain joins TRBV12-3 or TRBV12-4 and TRBJ2-6; 7 bases fit TRBD1. Trimming took 5 bases from V and 1 from J; bases not matched to a gene: 8. The CDR3 runs 17 residues. The CDR3 sequence is CASSAQGFLSGANVLTF. Here the CDR3 DNA reads TGTGCCAGCAGTGCACAGGGGTTCTTGTCTGGGGCCAACGTCCTGACTTTC.

This clonotype appeared many times. The rearrangement uses TRBV4-2 and TRBJ2-2, with TRBD1 identical over 9 bases. With 9 bases clipped from V and 1 base from J, the junction kept 9 bases outside the gene matches. This CDR3 comprises 16 residues. Germline lookup yields CDR1 LGHNA and CDR2 YNFKEQ. The CDR3 is CASSLPGQGNTGELFF. CDR3 in DNA: TGTGCCAGTTCACTCCCGGGACAGGGGAACACCGGGGAGCTGTTTTTT.

This clonotype was counted only a few times. The rearrangement uses TRBV12-3 or TRBV12-4 and TRBJ2-3; 11 nucleotides align to TRBD2. The length of the CDR3 is 14 residues. Trimming cost V 8 bases and J 9 bases; bases outside gene matches: 10. CDR3 coding DNA: TGTGCCAGCCTATCTAGCGGGGGGATCGCGACGCAGTATTTT. It codes for CASLSSGGIATQYF.

This clonotype was picked up many times. The rearrangement uses TRBV29-1 and TRBJ2-1; 16 bases fit TRBD2. J lost 8 bases, V lost 6 bases, and 16 bases had no gene match. The CDR3 consists of 18 residues. Looked up from germline, CDR1 is SQVTM and CDR2 is ANQGSEA. CDR3 nucleotide sequence: TGCAGCGTGCCCGGGACTAGCGGGGGGGCCAAGGTGTGGTATGAGCAGTTCTTC. Its protein is CSVPGTSGGAKVWYEQFF.

The chain is built from TRBV11-3 and TRBJ1-1; the D is unclear. CDR1 SGHNT and CDR2 YENEEA come from the germline V gene. Trimming left V 2 bases short and J 1 base short, with 8 bases between. This CDR3 spans 14 amino acids. The DNA of the CDR3 is TGTGCCAGCAGCTTAAACGGTCAGAACACTGAAGCTTTCTTT. Protein product: CASSLNGQNTEAFF.

This clonotype was recorded many times. The chain carries TRBV24-1 and TRBJ2-3, with 8 nucleotides matching TRBD2. Germline assignment: CDR1 KGHDR and CDR2 SFDVKD. The ends lost 5 bases at V and 0 bases at J; junction bases unmatched: 6. CDR3 length equals 16 residues. CDR3 sequence: CATSALSSGSTDTQYF. CDR3 DNA: TGTGCCACCAGTGCCCTCTCTAGCGGGAGCACAGATACGCAGTATTTT.

This clonotype was observed a handful of times. The chain recombines TRBV6-2 or TRBV6-3 with TRBJ2-1; 11 bases agree with TRBD2. The CDR3 has 15 amino acids. V trimming: 6 bases; J trimming: 7 bases; junction bases outside the gene matches: 8. Germline V lookup: CDR1 MNHEY, CDR2 SVGEGT. CDR3 residues: CASSQLAGDPNEQFF. CDR3 nucleotides: TGTGCCAGCAGCCAACTAGCGGGAGACCCGAATGAGCAGTTCTTC.

The gene calls are TRBV5-1 and TRBJ2-7; the match to TRBD2 covers 10 bases. CDR1 is SGHRS and CDR2 is YFSETQ in the germline V gene. The CDR3 contains 15 residues. V gave up 4 bases and J gave up 3 bases; unmatched junction bases: 7. The CDR3 here is CASSAGTSAFYEQYV. The CDR3, as DNA: TGCGCCAGCAGCGCCGGGACTAGCGCCTTCTACGAGCAGTACGTC.

The CDR3 sequence is CASSEARVEQYV. In nucleotides, the CDR3 is TGTGCCAGCAGTGAAGCGCGAGTAGAGCAGTACGTC. The rearrangement links TRBV2 to TRBJ2-7; no clear D. This CDR3 is 12 amino acids long. In germline, CDR1 is SNHLY, CDR2 FYNNEI. V lost 0 bases, J lost 7 bases, and 7 bases lay in between.